The 28 T cell receptor beta chains reported below all come from one sample, sequenced in a study of human CD8 memory T cell subsets. Sequencing libraries of TCR beta were made by UMI-labeled 5' RACE. TCRdb processed the 5' RACE reads again and assigns one entry to each CDR3 protein, with no DNA. This sample's table has more than 7,500 distinct CDR3 sequences. What was sequenced was CD8+ T cells from PBMCs. Every receptor here comes from a human donor in good health.

The chain couples TRBV5-1 to TRBJ2-7; the TRBD1 assignment by TCRdb is unverifiable without DNA. Germline loops: CDR1 SGHRS, CDR2 YFSETQ. The CDR3 loop spans 18 amino acids. This CDR3 is CASSLGGSPSRTSYEQYF. Full variable domain (outside the CDR3, taken from reference TRBV5-1 and TRBJ2-7): KAGVTQTPRYLIKTRGQQVTLSCSPISGHRSVSWYQQTPGQGLQFLFEYFSETQRNKGNFPGRFSGRQFSNSRSEMNVSTLELGDSALYLCASSLGGSPSRTSYEQYFGPGTRLTVT.

The V call is TRBV28, the J call TRBJ2-7. This CDR3 spans 15 amino acids. Germline-derived CDR1 and CDR2 are MDHEN and SYDVKM. The CDR3 region is CASSFSGSGSYEQYF.

This sequence joins TRBV4-3 and TRBJ1-4. The CDR3 covers 16 residues. CDR1 and CDR2 (germline): LGHNA, YSLEER. The CDR3 here is CASSQVRSATNEKLFF.

The chain joins TRBV7-8 to TRBJ2-1; the D call from TCRdb, TRBD2, cannot be confirmed without DNA. CDR1 SGHVS and CDR2 FQNEAQ come from the germline V gene. The CDR3 spans 15 residues. CDR3 region: CASSLRLAVYNEQFF.

The gene calls are TRBV7-8 and TRBJ2-7; without DNA, the TCRdb call of TRBD1 cannot be checked. Germline assignment: CDR1 SGHVS and CDR2 FQNEAQ. This CDR3 has 15 amino acids. CDR3 region: CASSLIPGTENEQYF.

The chain is built from TRBV15 and TRBJ2-7; TCRdb's D call, TRBD1, is unchecked because there is no DNA. The CDR3 totals 15 residues. CDR1 is LNHNV and CDR2 is YYDKDF in the germline V gene (reference sequence). CDR3 region: CATSRDKEGGYEQYF.

The V and J genes are TRBV5-1 and TRBJ2-2; TCRdb proposes TRBD1, but this gene call is untestable without DNA. CDR1 is SGHRS, CDR2 YFSETQ, per germline. The CDR3 consists of 15 residues. This CDR3 is CASSLGQGNTGELFF.

Considering frequency, this clonotype is medium-sized. The rearrangement uses TRBV20-1 and TRBJ1-1; TCRdb lists TRBD1, though no DNA is available to test this call. CDR1 and CDR2 from the germline V gene are DFQATT and SNEGSKA (reference sequence). This CDR3 is built from 16 residues. The CDR3 sequence is CSARDRRGGGYTEAFF.

The CDR3 loop is CASMRAAREHEAFF. The V and J genes are TRBV19 and TRBJ1-1. The CDR3 covers 14 residues. Germline assignment: CDR1 LNHDA and CDR2 SQIVND (reference sequence).

This clonotype ranks as large (0.1 to 1%) in terms of frequency. The chain recombines TRBV19 with TRBJ1-1; without DNA, the TCRdb call of TRBD1 cannot be checked. Germline V gives CDR1 LNHDA, CDR2 SQIVND (reference sequence). This CDR3 contains 14 residues. The CDR3 spells CASNEGARFHEAFF.

The V call is TRBV20-1, the J call TRBJ2-7; TCRdb picks TRBD1, but there is no DNA to check that call. Germline lookup yields CDR1 DFQATT and CDR2 SNEGSKA (reference sequence). The CDR3 has 13 amino acids. CDR3 amino acids: CSARGDRPYEQYF.

This chain joins TRBV19 and TRBJ1-1; TCRdb lists TRBD1, though no DNA is available to test this call. The germline gives CDR1 LNHDA, CDR2 SQIVND (reference sequence). CDR3 length equals 15 residues. The CDR3 loop is CASSIGAGTGRRAFF.

The chain has TRBV7-6 and TRBJ2-3; the TCRdb D gene call, TRBD1, has no DNA to confirm it. There are 15 residues in the CDR3. CDR1 is SGHVS and CDR2 is FNYEAQ in the germline V gene. The CDR3 sequence: CASSSGAGDTDTQYF.

The V and J genes are TRBV3-1 and TRBJ2-3; TCRdb outputs TRBD2, but without DNA this stays unchecked. The germline CDR1 and CDR2 sequences are LGHDT and YNNKEL (reference sequence). CDR3 length: 13 residues. The CDR3 protein is CASSPPAEDTQYF.

The chain has TRBV7-2 and TRBJ1-1; without DNA, the TCRdb call of TRBD1 cannot be checked. CDR1 is SGHTA, CDR2 FQGNSA, per germline. The length of the CDR3 is 17 residues. CDR3 in amino acids: CASSLDPLGAGNTEAFF.

This clonotype shows up as medium-sized (0.01 to 0.1%) by frequency. The V call is TRBV29-1, the J call TRBJ2-2; there is no DNA to check the TCRdb D call of TRBD1. This CDR3 contains 16 residues. Per the germline V gene, CDR1 is SQVTM and CDR2 is ANQGSEA. The CDR3: CSVAGGAGSGTGELFF.

The genes are TRBV27 and TRBJ1-5; absent DNA, TCRdb's TRBD1 call cannot be checked. CDR3 length: 15 residues. Germline CDR1 MNHEY, CDR2 SMNVEV (reference sequence). The CDR3: CASSSLDRSNQPQHF.

According to its frequency, this clonotype is medium-sized (0.01 to 0.1%). This rearrangement joins TRBV29-1 to TRBJ2-7; TCRdb's D call of TRBD2 is untestable without DNA. The CDR3 is 14 residues long. Germline V lookup: CDR1 SQVTM, CDR2 ANQGSEA. This chain's CDR3 is CSVRTSGRNYEQYF.

The chain links TRBV19 to TRBJ1-5; the D call from TCRdb, TRBD1, cannot be confirmed without DNA. Germline loops: CDR1 LNHDA, CDR2 SQIVND (reference sequence). The CDR3 length is 17 residues. This CDR3 is CASSTVPLDSQNQPQHF.

The chain is built from TRBV3-1 and TRBJ1-2; TCRdb reports TRBD1, a call that lacks DNA to check it against. The V gene's germline CDR1 is LGHDT and CDR2 YNNKEL (reference sequence). The CDR3 has 14 residues. CDR3 protein: CASSPKGAVYGYTF.

The genes are TRBV5-1 and TRBJ1-4; no DNA is available, so the TRBD1 call from TCRdb remains unchecked. The CDR3 length is 17 residues. Germline CDR1 and CDR2: SGHRS and YFSETQ. CDR3 residues: CASSFAPGTKGNEKLFF.

V usage is TRBV7-3 and J usage is TRBJ2-1; TCRdb returns TRBD2, unconfirmable since there is no DNA. CDR1 and CDR2 from the germline V gene are SGHTA and FQGTGA. The length of the CDR3 is 19 residues. CDR3 region: CASSLMAGGGDTRYNEQFF.

This clonotype ranks as medium-sized in terms of frequency. The chain joins TRBV5-1 to TRBJ2-1; TCRdb designates TRBD1, a call that cannot be tested without DNA. The germline gives CDR1 SGHRS, CDR2 YFSETQ. There are 15 residues in the CDR3. CDR3 sequence: CASSLEGAILNEQFF.

This chain links TRBV27 with TRBJ2-2; absent DNA, TCRdb's TRBD1 call cannot be checked. CDR3 length: 15 amino acids. From germline, CDR1 is MNHEY and CDR2 SMNVEV (reference sequence). CDR3 residues: CASSPWTGGGGELFF.

This rearrangement joins TRBV6-2 or TRBV6-3 to TRBJ2-7; lacking DNA, the TRBD1 call made by TCRdb goes unchecked. The CDR3 contains 15 residues. From germline, CDR1 is MNHEY and CDR2 SVGEGT. Here the CDR3 reads CASSFVPGQPFEQYF.

The rearrangement joins TRBV15 to TRBJ1-1; without DNA, the TCRdb call of TRBD1 cannot be checked. Looked up from germline, CDR1 is LNHNV and CDR2 is YYDKDF (reference sequence). The length of the CDR3 is 17 residues. The CDR3 loop is CATSRVRPGEWGTEAFF.

CDR3 residues: CSVEPDEQVHEQYF. This chain links TRBV29-1 with TRBJ2-7. CDR3 length: 14 residues. Germline V gene lookup returns CDR1 SQVTM and CDR2 ANQGSEA.

The chain joins TRBV6-2 or TRBV6-3 to TRBJ2-7. This CDR3 contains 13 residues. Germline values: CDR1 MNHEY, CDR2 SVGEGT. This chain's CDR3 is CASRPITSYEQYF.